This passage covers 30 T cell receptor beta chains from one sample sequenced in a study of T-cell reconstitution after alpha-beta-depleted transplantation in children. TCRbeta library preparation incorporated unique molecular identifiers. TCRdb reprocessed the PCR reads via MiXCR and lists one record per CDR3 protein. The sample yields about 420,000 distinct CDR3 sequences, about 17% seen once. The sequencing here drew on PBMCs, mostly from graft donor cells, taken 360 days after TCRalphabeta/CD19-depleted stem cell transplant. The receptors stem from a boy under two years old who had a stem cell transplant for Wiskott-Aldrich syndrome, so the T cells may come from the graft donor.

This clonotype has a handful of counts. This sequence joins TRBV5-1 and TRBJ2-5; D not resolved. The CDR3 is 14 amino acids. Germline values: CDR1 SGHRS, CDR2 YFSETQ. Deletions cut 5 bases from V and 0 bases from J, with 11 bases between. CDR3 bases: TGCGCCAGCAGGCTTCAAAACTACCAAGAGACCCAGTACTTC. Translated, it gives CASRLQNYQETQYF.

There are a few counts of this clonotype. The chain combines TRBV6-5 with TRBJ1-1, with no clear D. With 4 bases removed from V and 3 bases from J, the gap between germline ends came to 12 bases. Germline V gene lookup returns CDR1 MNHEY and CDR2 SVGAGI. This CDR3 comprises 14 residues. The CDR3 here is CASSSRVFDTEAFF. The CDR3 bases are TGTGCCAGCAGTTCGAGGGTGTTCGACACTGAAGCTTTCTTT.

The gene calls are TRBV25-1 and TRBJ2-1, with unresolved D. Between the trimmed V and J ends, which lost 5 bases and 8 bases, there was a span of 10 bases. Germline V gene data show CDR1 as MGHDK and CDR2 as SYGVNS. The CDR3 is 12 amino acids. CDR3 amino acids: CASSFKRDEQFF. CDR3 bases: TGTGCCAGCAGTTTCAAACGGGATGAGCAGTTCTTC.

The chain combines TRBV12-3 or TRBV12-4 with TRBJ2-7; 8 positions match TRBD2. V gave up 6 bases and J gave up 0 bases; unmatched junction bases: 4. The CDR3 length is 14 residues. This CDR3 is CASRQTSGSYEQYF. The CDR3 DNA is TGTGCCAGCAGGCAAACTAGCGGCTCCTACGAGCAGTACTTC.

The chain employs TRBV2 and TRBJ2-1; D gene unclear. The CDR3 is 14 residues long. Germline loops: CDR1 SNHLY, CDR2 FYNNEI. Deletions cut 6 bases from V and 4 bases from J, with 13 bases between. CDR3 sequence (DNA): TGTGCCAGCAGCCCTGACGCAAGTTACAATGAGCAGTTCTTC. This encodes CASSPDASYNEQFF.

The V gene is TRBV5-1, the J gene TRBJ2-1, with 8 positions matching TRBD1. Germline V CDR1 and CDR2: SGHRS, YFSETQ. This CDR3 spans 16 amino acids. V was clipped by 2 bases and J by 4 bases; unmatched bases: 8. Here the CDR3 reads CASSFTWDRRYNEQFF. The DNA for the CDR3 is TGCGCCAGCAGCTTTACCTGGGACAGGAGGTACAATGAGCAGTTCTTC. Full variable domain (missing parts from reference TRBV5-1 and TRBJ2-1): KAGVTQTPRYLIKTRGQQVTLSCSPISGHRSVSWYQQTPGQGLQFLFEYFSETQRNKGNFPGRFSGRQFSNSRSEMNVSTLELGDSALYLCASSFTWDRRYNEQFFGPGTRLTVL.

This clonotype was observed a handful of times. The J gene is TRBJ2-3, the V gene TRBV20-1; 14 bases agree with TRBD2. Per the germline V gene, CDR1 is DFQATT and CDR2 is SNEGSKA (reference sequence). J gave up 0 bases and V 6 bases, and 5 bases lay outside the gene matches. The CDR3 runs 16 residues. The CDR3 nucleotides are TGCAGTGCCCCAGGGACTAGCGGGAGTAGCACAGATACGCAGTATTTT. Translation: CSAPGTSGSSTDTQYF.

The chain combines TRBV7-9 with TRBJ2-7; D uncertain. V lost 5 bases to trimming and J lost 2 bases, with 10 bases between them. In germline, CDR1 is SEHNR, CDR2 FQNEAQ (reference sequence). The CDR3 runs 13 residues. The CDR3 region has the DNA TGTGCCAGCAGCCCGAAGGAGACCTACGAGCAGTACTTC. Its protein product is CASSPKETYEQYF. The entire variable domain, with the rest obtained from reference TRBV7-9 and TRBJ2-7, is as follows: DTGVSQNPRHKITKRGQNVTFRCDPISEHNRLYWYRQTLGQGPEFLTYFQNEAQLEKSRLLSDRFSAERPKGSFSTLEIQRTEQGDSAMYLCASSPKETYEQYFGPGTRLTVT.

This clonotype showed up just a few times. The V gene is TRBV10-3, the J gene TRBJ2-7; tentatively, D is TRBD1 or TRBD2 (7 bases each). CDR1 is ENHRY and CDR2 is SYGVKD in the germline V gene. The CDR3 totals 14 residues. V dropped 6 bases and J dropped 0 bases, with 12 bases sitting between them. CDR3 residues: CAIRGGTDSYEQYF. The CDR3 nucleotides read TGTGCCATCAGGGGGGGGACAGACTCCTACGAGCAGTACTTC.

V and J are TRBV6-6 and TRBJ2-2; tentative D call: TRBD1 (5 bases). V lost 2 bases and J lost 6, with 13 bases in between. From germline, CDR1 is MNHNY and CDR2 SVGAGI (reference sequence). The CDR3 runs to 15 residues. CDR3 region: CASSYRAQGSGELFF. CDR3 DNA sequence: TGTGCCAGCAGTTACCGGGCGCAGGGTTCCGGGGAGCTGTTTTTT.

This clonotype has a handful of counts. The chain has TRBV18 and TRBJ2-1, with TRBD2 matching over 12 bases. The junction had 3 bases not matched to a gene; V was cut back by 0 bases and J by 6 bases. The CDR3 has 16 amino acids. CDR1 and CDR2 (germline): KGHSH, LQKENI. DNA of the CDR3: TGTGCCAGCTCACCACCAAAACTAGCGGGAGGCAATGAGCAGTTCTTC. This sequence encodes CASSPPKLAGGNEQFF. Full variable domain (remainder filled in from reference TRBV18 and TRBJ2-1): NAGVMQNPRHLVRRRGQEARLRCSPMKGHSHVYWYRQLPEEGLKFMVYLQKENIIDESGMPKERFSAEFPKEGPSILRIQQVVRGDSAAYFCASSPPKLAGGNEQFFGPGTRLTVL.

J is TRBJ1-5 and V is TRBV7-9, with a possible D match to TRBD1 (5 bases). CDR3 size: 15 residues. The V and J ends lost 4 bases and 3 bases respectively, with 13 bases between them. In germline, CDR1 is SEHNR, CDR2 FQNEAQ (reference sequence). The CDR3 bases are TGTGCCAGCAGCTCTCGGGACGGGAACAATCAGCCCCAGCATTTT. Translation: CASSSRDGNNQPQHF.

This clonotype was observed many times. The V and J genes are TRBV5-5 and TRBJ2-1; D unresolved. The germline gives CDR1 SGHKS, CDR2 YYEKEE (reference sequence). Trimming cost V 2 bases and J 1 base, with 7 bases left between them. There are 14 residues in the CDR3. This CDR3 reads CASSFRASYNEQFF. The CDR3 DNA sequence: TGTGCCAGCAGCTTTAGGGCGTCCTACAATGAGCAGTTCTTC.

V and J are TRBV5-6 and TRBJ1-2; TRBD1 matches at 8 bases. Per the germline V gene, CDR1 is SGHDT and CDR2 is YYEEEE. V gave up 3 bases and J gave up 1 base; unmatched junction bases: 8. There are 16 residues in the CDR3. The CDR3 DNA sequence: TGTGCCAGCAGCTACCGGACAGGGCTTATTAACTATGGCTACACCTTC. This sequence encodes CASSYRTGLINYGYTF.

V and J are TRBV5-1 and TRBJ2-1; no reliable D call. Germline values: CDR1 SGHRS, CDR2 YFSETQ. This CDR3 comprises 15 residues. V was cut by 5 bases and J by 1 base, with 13 bases left in between. CDR3 DNA sequence: TGCGCCAGCAGTTTATCAGTACAATCCTACAATGAGCAGTTCTTC. Translation: CASSLSVQSYNEQFF.

This clonotype was counted many times. The V gene is TRBV12-3 or TRBV12-4, the J gene TRBJ2-7; TRBD2 aligns across 11 bases. V was pared by 6 bases and J by 4 bases, with 5 bases of the junction left unmatched. CDR3 length: 14 amino acids. The CDR3, as DNA: TGTGCCAGCAGCCGTAGCGGGAGGGGTTACGAGCAGTACTTC. Its protein product is CASSRSGRGYEQYF.

With respect to this clonotype: Since a much larger clone is just one base distant, this may be a read error. The genes are TRBV20-1 and TRBJ2-7; D remains ambiguous. The CDR3 loop spans 13 amino acids. The germline V gene has CDR1 DFQATT and CDR2 SNEGSKA (reference sequence). The CDR3 DNA follows: TGCAGAGCTAGAGATGGGATCGTACCCGAGCAGTACTTC. Translating gives CRARDGIVPEQYF.

The chain is built from TRBV28 and TRBJ2-4; perhaps TRBD1 as D (6 bases). The CDR3 is 11 residues long. CDR1 and CDR2 from the germline V gene are MDHEN and SYDVKM. V was clipped by 2 bases and J by 13 bases, with 9 bases between them. The CDR3 DNA sequence: TGTGCCAGCAGTTTAGGTGGACAGCAGTACTTC. Its protein product is CASSLGGQQYF.

The chain couples TRBV9 to TRBJ2-1, with D possibly TRBD2 on 6 matching bases. The CDR3 totals 19 residues. Germline CDR1 and CDR2: SGDLS and YYNGEE. V lost 0 bases to trimming and J lost 1 base, with 20 bases between them. Written as DNA, the CDR3 is TGTGCCAGCAGCGTAGGGGTTCTACTGGCTAGCGATTCCTACAATGAGCAGTTCTTC. Amino acids: CASSVGVLLASDSYNEQFF.

This clonotype was picked up a small number of times. CDR3 protein: CASSLQGYNEQFF. The DNA for the CDR3 is TGTGCCAGCAGCTTACAGGGGTACAATGAGCAGTTCTTC. The chain joins TRBV12-3 or TRBV12-4 to TRBJ2-1; 7 bases fit TRBD1. The CDR3 contains 13 residues. Trimming removed 6 bases from V and 4 bases from J; junction bases left unmatched: 3.

V and J are TRBV19 and TRBJ2-1, with TRBD2 matching over 16 bases. V was clipped by 4 bases and J by 6 bases; unmatched bases: 3. Germline-derived CDR1 and CDR2 are LNHDA and SQIVND (reference sequence). The CDR3 totals 16 residues. CDR3 DNA: TGTGCCAGTAGTACCGGGACTAGCGGGAGGGTCAATGAGCAGTTCTTC. It specifies CASSTGTSGRVNEQFF.

The gene calls are TRBV12-3 or TRBV12-4 and TRBJ2-3; either TRBD1 or TRBD2 may fit D (6 bases each). The CDR3 contains 16 residues. V gave up 6 bases and J gave up 4 bases, with 20 bases separating them. CDR3 sequence reads: CASSLQGGLRADTQYF. The CDR3 DNA sequence: TGTGCCAGCAGCCTACAGGGAGGTCTGCGGGCAGATACGCAGTATTTT.

This clonotype has a handful of counts. The chain joins TRBV27 to TRBJ2-7, with 7 bases fitting TRBD1. Germline V gene data show CDR1 as MNHEY and CDR2 as SMNVEV (reference sequence). The CDR3 consists of 14 residues. J gave up 5 bases and V 5 bases, and 9 bases lay outside the gene matches. CDR3: CASSTTGVSDEQYF. The CDR3 DNA is TGTGCCAGCAGTACCACAGGGGTGTCCGACGAGCAGTACTTC.

This clonotype has only a few counts. The chain links TRBV28 to TRBJ1-6; no clear D. Looked up from germline, CDR1 is MDHEN and CDR2 is SYDVKM. V dropped 2 bases and J dropped 6 bases, with 5 bases sitting between them. This CDR3 is 13 amino acids long. As DNA, the CDR3 is TGTGCCAGCAGTTTAGGCTTTAATTCACCCCTCCACTTT. Translated, it gives CASSLGFNSPLHF.

The chain joins TRBV7-2 to TRBJ2-5; 13 bases map to TRBD2. Germline V lookup: CDR1 SGHTA, CDR2 FQGNSA. The CDR3 is made up of 15 amino acids. Losses at the gene ends were 5 bases for V and 7 bases for J; bases not matched to a gene: 7. In DNA form, the CDR3 reads TGTGCCAGCAGCCGGACTAGCGGGAGACTAGGGACCCAGTACTTC. Protein: CASSRTSGRLGTQYF.

This clonotype was recorded a few times. V usage is TRBV2 and J usage is TRBJ2-1; D is perhaps TRBD1 (6 bases). CDR3 size: 15 residues. Germline V gene lookup returns CDR1 SNHLY and CDR2 FYNNEI. V was pared by 4 bases and J by 7 bases, with 17 bases between. CDR3 loop: CASSGEMGAGNEQFF. DNA of the CDR3: TGTGCCAGCAGTGGGGAAATGGGGGCCGGGAATGAGCAGTTCTTC. Combining the CDR3 with reference TRBV2 and TRBJ2-1 gives the whole variable domain EPEVTQTPSHQVTQMGQEVILRCVPISNHLYFYWYRQILGQKVEFLVSFYNNEISEKSEIFDDQFSVERPDGSNFTLKIRSTKLEDSAMYFCASSGEMGAGNEQFFGPGTRLTVL.

Only a few counts were recorded for this clonotype. V and J are TRBV20-1 and TRBJ2-3; D is unclear. The length of the CDR3 is 9 residues. Germline loops: CDR1 DFQATT, CDR2 SNEGSKA (reference sequence). The CDR3 loop is CSPVDTQYF. DNA for the CDR3: TGCAGCCCAGTAGATACGCAGTATTTT.

This clonotype has just a few counts. This sequence joins TRBV5-1 and TRBJ2-3; 8 positions match TRBD2. The length of the CDR3 is 17 residues. The trim removed 2 bases at V and 2 bases at J, leaving 10 bases unmatched. In germline, CDR1 is SGHRS, CDR2 YFSETQ. The CDR3 is CASSLLAGRKHTDTQYF. DNA of the CDR3: TGCGCCAGCAGCTTATTAGCGGGACGGAAACACACAGATACGCAGTATTTT. The variable domain in full, with the rest retrieved from reference TRBV5-1 and TRBJ2-3, is KAGVTQTPRYLIKTRGQQVTLSCSPISGHRSVSWYQQTPGQGLQFLFEYFSETQRNKGNFPGRFSGRQFSNSRSEMNVSTLELGDSALYLCASSLLAGRKHTDTQYFGPGTRLTVL.

This clonotype was counted a few times. The rearrangement uses TRBV5-4 and TRBJ2-5; TRBD2 is a possible D gene (5 bases). The CDR3 loop spans 14 amino acids. Germline-derived CDR1 and CDR2 are SGHNT and YYREEE (reference sequence). Trimming removed 0 bases from V and 4 bases from J, with 10 bases in between. DNA of the CDR3: TGTGCCAGCAGCTTGGGAGGGATTCGAGAGACCCAGTACTTC. It encodes CASSLGGIRETQYF.

The chain combines TRBV5-4 with TRBJ2-1, with 10 bases aligning to TRBD2. The CDR3 runs 20 residues. Germline-derived CDR1 and CDR2 are SGHNT and YYREEE (reference sequence). The V segment lost 0 bases and the J segment 7 bases; nucleotides outside the gene matches: 19. DNA for the CDR3: TGTGCCAGCAGCTTGGTTCTAGCGGGGGTCCAACAGTTAAGGGTAAATGAGCAGTTCTTC. This encodes CASSLVLAGVQQLRVNEQFF.